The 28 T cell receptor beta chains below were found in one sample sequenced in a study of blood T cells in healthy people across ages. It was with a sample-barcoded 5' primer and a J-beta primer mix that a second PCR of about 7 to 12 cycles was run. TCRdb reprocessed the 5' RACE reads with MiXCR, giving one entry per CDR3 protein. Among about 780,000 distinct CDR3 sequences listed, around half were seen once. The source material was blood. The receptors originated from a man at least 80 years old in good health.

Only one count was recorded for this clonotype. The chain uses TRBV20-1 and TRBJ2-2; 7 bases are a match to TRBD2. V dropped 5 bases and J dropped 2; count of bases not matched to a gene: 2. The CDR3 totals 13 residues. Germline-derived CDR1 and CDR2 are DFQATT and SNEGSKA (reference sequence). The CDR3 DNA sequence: TGCAGTGCTGAGCGGGAAAACACCGGGGAGCTGTTTTTT. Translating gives CSAERENTGELFF.

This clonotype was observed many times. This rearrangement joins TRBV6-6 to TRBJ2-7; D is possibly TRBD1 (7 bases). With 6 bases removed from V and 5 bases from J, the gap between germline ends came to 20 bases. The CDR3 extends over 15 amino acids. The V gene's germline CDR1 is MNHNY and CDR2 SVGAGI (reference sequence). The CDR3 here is CASSPLVEGANEQYF. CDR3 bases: TGTGCCAGCAGCCCCCTGGTGGAGGGGGCCAACGAGCAGTACTTC.

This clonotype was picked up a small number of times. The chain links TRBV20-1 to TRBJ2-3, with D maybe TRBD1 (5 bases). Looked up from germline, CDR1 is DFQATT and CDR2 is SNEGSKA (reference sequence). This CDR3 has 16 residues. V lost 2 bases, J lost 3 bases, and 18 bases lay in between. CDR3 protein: CSARNVRGARTDTQYF. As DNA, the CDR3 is TGCAGTGCTAGAAACGTTAGGGGCGCTCGTACAGATACGCAGTATTTT.

CDR3 sequence reads: CASSTLSAFTGELFF. For the CDR3, the DNA is TGTGCCAGCAGTACGCTTAGCGCGTTCACCGGGGAGCTGTTTTTT. The J gene is TRBJ2-2, the V gene TRBV6-2 or TRBV6-3, with D possibly TRBD2 on 5 matching bases. V was shortened by 5 bases and J by 4 bases, with 14 bases between the two germline ends. CDR3 size: 15 residues. The germline V gene has CDR1 MNHEY and CDR2 SVGEGT.

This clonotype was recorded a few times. The DNA of the CDR3 is TGTGCCAGCAGTTTAACGACTAGCGGGAGCAACGAGCAGTACTTC. Translated, it gives CASSLTTSGSNEQYF. The chain links TRBV28 to TRBJ2-7, with 12 nucleotides matching TRBD2. Trimming at V came to 2 bases and at J to 5 bases, leaving 4 bases not matched to a gene. Germline-derived CDR1 and CDR2 are MDHEN and SYDVKM. The CDR3 loop spans 15 amino acids.

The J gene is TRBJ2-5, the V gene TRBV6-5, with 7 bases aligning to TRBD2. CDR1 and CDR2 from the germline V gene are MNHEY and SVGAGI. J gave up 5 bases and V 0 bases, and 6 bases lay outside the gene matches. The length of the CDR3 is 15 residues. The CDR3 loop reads CASSYSGGSGETQYF. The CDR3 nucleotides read TGTGCCAGCAGTTACTCTGGCGGGAGCGGGGAGACCCAGTACTTC.

CDR3 region: CSAIRREFNNEQFF. As DNA, the CDR3 is TGCAGTGCTATTAGGCGGGAGTTTAACAATGAGCAGTTCTTC. The genes are TRBV20-1 and TRBJ2-1; 7 bases line up with TRBD2. Trimming took 4 bases from V and 5 from J; bases not matched to a gene: 8. The CDR3 totals 14 residues. Germline lookup yields CDR1 DFQATT and CDR2 SNEGSKA (reference sequence).

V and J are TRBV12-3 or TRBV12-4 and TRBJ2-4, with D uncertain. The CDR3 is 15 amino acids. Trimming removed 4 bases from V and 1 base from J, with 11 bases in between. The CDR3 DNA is TGTGCCAGCAGTTCCTCTTCGGAGGCCAAAAACATTCAGTACTTC. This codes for CASSSSSEAKNIQYF.

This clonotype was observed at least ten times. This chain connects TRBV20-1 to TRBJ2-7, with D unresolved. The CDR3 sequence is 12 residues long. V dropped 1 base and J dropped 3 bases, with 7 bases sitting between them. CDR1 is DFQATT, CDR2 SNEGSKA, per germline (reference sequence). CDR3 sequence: CSARGSSYEQYF. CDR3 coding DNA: TGCAGTGCTAGAGGTTCGAGCTACGAGCAGTACTTC.

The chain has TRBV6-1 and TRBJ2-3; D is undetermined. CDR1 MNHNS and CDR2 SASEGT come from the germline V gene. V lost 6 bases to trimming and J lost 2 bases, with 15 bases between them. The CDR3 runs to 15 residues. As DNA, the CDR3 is TGTGCCAGCAGCGGCTCCCGACCACTCACAGATACGCAGTATTTT. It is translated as CASSGSRPLTDTQYF.

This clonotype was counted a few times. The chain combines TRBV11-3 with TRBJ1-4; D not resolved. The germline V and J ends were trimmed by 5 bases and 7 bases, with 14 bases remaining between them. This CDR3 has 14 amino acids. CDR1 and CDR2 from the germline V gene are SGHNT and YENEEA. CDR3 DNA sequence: TGTGCCAGCAGCGCCGGGAGTTGGGGTGAAAAACTGTTTTTT. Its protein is CASSAGSWGEKLFF.

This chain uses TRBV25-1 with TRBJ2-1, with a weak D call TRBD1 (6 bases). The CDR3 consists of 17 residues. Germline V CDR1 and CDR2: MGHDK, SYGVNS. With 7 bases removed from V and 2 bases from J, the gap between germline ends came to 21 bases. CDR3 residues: CASILTLEQGPYNEQFF. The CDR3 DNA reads TGTGCCAGCATTCTCACCCTCGAACAGGGACCCTACAATGAGCAGTTCTTC.

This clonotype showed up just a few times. The DNA of the CDR3 is TGTGCCAGCAAGGTAGACAGCGGGGGCTACGAGCAGTACTTC. Its translation: CASKVDSGGYEQYF. The rearrangement links TRBV7-2 to TRBJ2-7, with TRBD2 identical over 8 bases. Germline values: CDR1 SGHTA, CDR2 FQGNSA. The CDR3 is 14 amino acids. With 7 bases clipped from V and 3 bases from J, the junction kept 8 bases outside the gene matches.

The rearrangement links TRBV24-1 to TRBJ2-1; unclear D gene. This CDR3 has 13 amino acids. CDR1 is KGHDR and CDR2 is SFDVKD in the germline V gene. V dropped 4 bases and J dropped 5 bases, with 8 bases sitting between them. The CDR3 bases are TGTGCCACCAGTGAGTGGCTGGACAATGAGCAGTTCTTC. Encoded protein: CATSEWLDNEQFF.

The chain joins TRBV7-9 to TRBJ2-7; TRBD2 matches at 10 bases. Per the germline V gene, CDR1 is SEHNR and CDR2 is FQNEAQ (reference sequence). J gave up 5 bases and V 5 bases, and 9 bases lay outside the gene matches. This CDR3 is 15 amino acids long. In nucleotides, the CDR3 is TGTGCCAGCAGCCAGAGGCTAGCGGGAGCCCACGAGCAGTACTTC. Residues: CASSQRLAGAHEQYF.

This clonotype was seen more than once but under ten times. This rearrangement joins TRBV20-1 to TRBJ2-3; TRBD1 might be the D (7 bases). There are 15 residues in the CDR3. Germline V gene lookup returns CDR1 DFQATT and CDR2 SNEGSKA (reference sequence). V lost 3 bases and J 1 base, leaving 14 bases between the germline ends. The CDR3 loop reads CSARGGQGGTDTQYF. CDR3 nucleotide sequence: TGCAGTGCTAGGGGAGGTCAGGGGGGCACAGATACGCAGTATTTT.

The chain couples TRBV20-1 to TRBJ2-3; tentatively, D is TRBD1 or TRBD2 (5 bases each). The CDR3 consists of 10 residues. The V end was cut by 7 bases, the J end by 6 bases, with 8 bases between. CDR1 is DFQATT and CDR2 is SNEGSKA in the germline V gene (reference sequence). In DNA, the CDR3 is TGCAGTGTTGGGGACGATACGCAGTATTTT. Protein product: CSVGDDTQYF.

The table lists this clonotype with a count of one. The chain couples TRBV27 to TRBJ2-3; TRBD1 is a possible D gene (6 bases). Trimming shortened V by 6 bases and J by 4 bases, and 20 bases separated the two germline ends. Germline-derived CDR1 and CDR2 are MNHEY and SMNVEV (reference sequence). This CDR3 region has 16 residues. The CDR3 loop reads CASSPGFTGIPDTQYF. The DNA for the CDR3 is TGTGCCAGCAGCCCCGGGTTCACAGGGATTCCAGATACGCAGTATTTT.

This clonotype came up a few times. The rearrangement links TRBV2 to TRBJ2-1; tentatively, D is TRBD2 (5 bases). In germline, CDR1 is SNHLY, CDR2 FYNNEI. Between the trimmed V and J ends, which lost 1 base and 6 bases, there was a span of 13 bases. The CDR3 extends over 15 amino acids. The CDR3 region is CASSEVRDLINEQFF. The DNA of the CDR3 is TGTGCCAGCAGTGAAGTCCGGGATCTTATCAATGAGCAGTTCTTC.

Written as DNA, the CDR3 is TGTGCCAGCAGTTTAGGGGCAAGAACTGGCTACACCTTC. Translated, it gives CASSLGARTGYTF. The J gene is TRBJ1-2, the V gene TRBV12-3 or TRBV12-4; D call uncertain. The CDR3 has 13 residues. Between the trimmed V and J ends, which lost 1 base and 7 bases, there was a span of 10 bases.

The CDR3 DNA is TGTGCCAGCAGCTTCGGGATTAGCGGCGGCAATGAGCAGTTCTTC. Translating gives CASSFGISGGNEQFF. The chain combines TRBV5-6 with TRBJ2-1, with D perhaps matching TRBD2 (6 bases). This CDR3 is built from 15 residues. The ends were cut back, 2 bases at V and 6 bases at J, with 15 bases in the middle. Germline V gives CDR1 SGHDT, CDR2 YYEEEE.

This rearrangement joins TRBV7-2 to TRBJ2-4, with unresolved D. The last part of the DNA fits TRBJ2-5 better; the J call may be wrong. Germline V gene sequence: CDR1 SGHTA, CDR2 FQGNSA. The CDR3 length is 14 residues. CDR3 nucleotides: TGTGCCAGCAGCTTGGACGGAATGAGTAGGACCCAGTACTTC. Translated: CASSLDGMSRTQYF.

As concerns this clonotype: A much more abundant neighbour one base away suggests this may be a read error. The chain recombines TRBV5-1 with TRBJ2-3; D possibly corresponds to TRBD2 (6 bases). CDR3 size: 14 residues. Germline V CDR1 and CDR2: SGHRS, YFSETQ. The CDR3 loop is CASSYDGSTDTRYF. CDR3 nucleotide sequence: TGCGCCAGCAGCTATGACGGGAGCACAGATACGCGGTATTTT.

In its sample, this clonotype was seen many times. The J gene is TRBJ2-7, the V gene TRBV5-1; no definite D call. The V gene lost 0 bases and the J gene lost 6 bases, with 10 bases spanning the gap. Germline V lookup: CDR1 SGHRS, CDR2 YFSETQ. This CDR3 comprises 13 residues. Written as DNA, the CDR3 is TGCGCCAGCAGCTTGGGGGTCTGGAGCGAGCAGTACTTC. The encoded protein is CASSLGVWSEQYF.

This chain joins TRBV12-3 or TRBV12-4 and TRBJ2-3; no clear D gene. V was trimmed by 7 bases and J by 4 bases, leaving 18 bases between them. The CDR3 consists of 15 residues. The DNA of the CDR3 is TGTGCCAGCAACTATAGGAACTCACGTCCAGATACGCAGTATTTT. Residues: CASNYRNSRPDTQYF.

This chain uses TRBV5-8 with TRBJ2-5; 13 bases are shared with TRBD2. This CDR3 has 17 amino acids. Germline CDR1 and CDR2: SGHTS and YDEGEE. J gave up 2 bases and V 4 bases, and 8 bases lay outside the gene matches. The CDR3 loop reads CASSHRRLAGGQETQYF. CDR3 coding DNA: TGTGCCAGCAGCCATCGTAGACTAGCGGGAGGTCAAGAGACCCAGTACTTC.

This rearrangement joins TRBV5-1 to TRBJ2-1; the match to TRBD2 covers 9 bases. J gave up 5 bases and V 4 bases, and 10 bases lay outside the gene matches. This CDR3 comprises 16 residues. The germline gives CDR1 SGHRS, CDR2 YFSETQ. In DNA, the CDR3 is TGCGCCAGCAGCGAAAAAGCGGGAGGTGCGGACAATGAGCAGTTCTTC. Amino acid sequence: CASSEKAGGADNEQFF.

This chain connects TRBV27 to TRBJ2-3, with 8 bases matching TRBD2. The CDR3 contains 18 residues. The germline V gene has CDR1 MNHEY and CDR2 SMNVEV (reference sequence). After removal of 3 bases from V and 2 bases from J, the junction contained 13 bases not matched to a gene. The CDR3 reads CASSFRAGEGLLTDTQYF. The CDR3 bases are TGTGCCAGCAGTTTCCGAGCGGGAGAGGGGCTCCTCACAGATACGCAGTATTTT.